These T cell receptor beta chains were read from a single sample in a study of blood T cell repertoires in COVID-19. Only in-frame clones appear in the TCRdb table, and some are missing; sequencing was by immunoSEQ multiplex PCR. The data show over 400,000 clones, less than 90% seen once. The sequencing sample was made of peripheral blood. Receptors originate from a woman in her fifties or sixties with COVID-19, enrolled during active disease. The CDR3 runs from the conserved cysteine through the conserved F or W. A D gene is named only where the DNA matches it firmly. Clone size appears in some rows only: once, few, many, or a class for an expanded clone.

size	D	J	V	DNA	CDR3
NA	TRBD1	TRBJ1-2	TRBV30	TGTGCCTGGACTTACCGGGACAGTTCTAGTTCGCGGGGTGGCTACACCTTC	CAWTYRDSSSSRGGYTF
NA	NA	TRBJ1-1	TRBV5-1	TGCGCCAGCAGCTTGGGTTGGGGCGGGGGCACTGAAGCTTTCTTT	CASSLGWGGGTEAFF
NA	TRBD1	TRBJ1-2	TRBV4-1	TGCGCCAGCAGCCAAGAAAGGACAGGGGGCAACTATGGCTACACCTTC	CASSQERTGGNYGYTF
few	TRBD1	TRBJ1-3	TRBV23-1	TGCGCCAGCATAGGCAAGGCGGACAGGGAAAGCTTTGTTGGCATATATTTT	CASIGKADRESFVGIYF
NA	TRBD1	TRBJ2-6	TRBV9	TGTGCCAGCAGCGTACCCAGGACAGGGCATAGCTCTGGGGCCAACGTCCTGACTTTC	CASSVPRTGHSSGANVLTF
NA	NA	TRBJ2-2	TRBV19	TGTGCCAGTAGTATTCAGGGTACGAACACCGGGGAGCTGTTTTTT	CASSIQGTNTGELFF
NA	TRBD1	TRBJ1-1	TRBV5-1	TGCGCCAGCAGGTCCGGGACAGGGAACACTGAAGCTTTCTTT	CASRSGTGNTEAFF
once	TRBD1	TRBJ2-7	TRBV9	TGTGCCAGCAGCCTCGGACAGGGGGCCTACGAGCAGTACTTC	CASSLGQGAYEQYF
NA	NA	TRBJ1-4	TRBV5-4	TGTGCCAGCAGCTTGGACACGCCAAGAGGTGAAAAACTGTTTTTT	CASSLDTPRGEKLFF
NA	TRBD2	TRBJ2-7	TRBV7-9	TGTGCCAGCAGCTCACAGCGGGGGGGTTCGCTTAAGTACTTC	CASSSQRGGSLKYF
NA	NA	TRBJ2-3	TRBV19	TGTGCCAGTAGTAGCGGGGGCGCAGATACGCAGTATTTT	CASSSGGADTQYF
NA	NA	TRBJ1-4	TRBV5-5	TGTGCCAGCAGCTTGTATTCAGGGGCTTATGAAAAACTGTTTTTT	CASSLYSGAYEKLFF
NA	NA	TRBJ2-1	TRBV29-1	TGCAGCGTTGCACAGGCGAATTCCTACAATGAGCAGTTCTTC	CSVAQANSYNEQFF
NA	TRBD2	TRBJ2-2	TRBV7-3	TGTGCCAGCAGCTTAACCTTGCGGGGGACCAACACCGGGGAGCTGTTTTTT	CASSLTLRGTNTGELFF
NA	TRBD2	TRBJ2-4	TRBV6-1	TGTGCCAGCAGTGTTACTAGCGGGGGGGCCGCGGGAAACATTCAGTACTTC	CASSVTSGGAAGNIQYF
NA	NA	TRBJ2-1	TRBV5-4	TGTGCCAGCAGCTTTGGCAGTGGCGGGCAGTTCTTC	CASSFGSGGQFF
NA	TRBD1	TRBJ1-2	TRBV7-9	TGTGCCAGCAGCTCGATAACAGGGGGGAGGAACTATGGCTACACCTTC	CASSSITGGRNYGYTF
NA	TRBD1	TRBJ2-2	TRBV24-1	TGTGCCACCAGTGACCCAGGGGGCCCGCGGAACACCGGGGAGCTGTTTTTT	CATSDPGGPRNTGELFF